This TCR beta chain was observed in a study of blood T cell repertoires in COVID-19. This CDR3 has 16 amino acids. Germline V gives CDR1 SGHTA, CDR2 FQGNSA. V trimming: 4 bases; J trimming: 0 bases; junction bases outside the gene matches: 7. Per the study methods: Using reference gene primer amplification, nucleated cell counts were estimated. Only in-frame clones appear in the TCRdb table, and some are missing; sequencing was by immunoSEQ multiplex PCR. V, J and clone size were drawn from that table, and D and trimming were deduced from the DNA. In the table there are approximately 150,000 clones, around 83% of which are singletons.

This chain links TRBV7-2 with TRBJ2-3; 7 nucleotides line up with TRBD1. The sequence was obtained from a man aged 30 to 39 with COVID-19, enrolled during active disease. The sample taken for sequencing was peripheral blood. The CDR3 reads CASSSLGTVSTDTQYF. CDR3 nucleotides: TGTGCCAGCAGCTCCCTCGGGACAGTTAGCACAGATACGCAGTATTTT.